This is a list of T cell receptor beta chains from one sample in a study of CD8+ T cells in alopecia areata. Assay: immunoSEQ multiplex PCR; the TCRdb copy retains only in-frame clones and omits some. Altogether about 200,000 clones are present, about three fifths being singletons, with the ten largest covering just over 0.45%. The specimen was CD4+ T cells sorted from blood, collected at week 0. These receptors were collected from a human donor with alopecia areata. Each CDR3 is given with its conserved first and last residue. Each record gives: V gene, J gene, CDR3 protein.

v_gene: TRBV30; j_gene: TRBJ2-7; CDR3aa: CAWREEGQGGRKQYF
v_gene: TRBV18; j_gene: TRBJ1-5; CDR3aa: CASSPRLVGGRGNQPQHF
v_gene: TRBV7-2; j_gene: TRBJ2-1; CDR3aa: CASSLGPGGLYNEQFF
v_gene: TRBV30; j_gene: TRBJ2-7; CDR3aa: CAWRNFGVSYEQYF
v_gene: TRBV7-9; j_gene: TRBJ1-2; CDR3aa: CASSLEHRFDGYTF
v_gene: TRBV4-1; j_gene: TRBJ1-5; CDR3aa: CASSPRTGSNQPQHF
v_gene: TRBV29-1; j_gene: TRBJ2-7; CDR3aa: CSVGTRGSVQYF
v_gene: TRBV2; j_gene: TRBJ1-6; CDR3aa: CASRSGTNNSPLHF
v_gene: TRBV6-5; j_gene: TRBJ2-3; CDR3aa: CASSYRATGTDTQYF
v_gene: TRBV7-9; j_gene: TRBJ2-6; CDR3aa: CASSSPQTGSGANVLTF
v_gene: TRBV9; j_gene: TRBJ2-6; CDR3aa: CASSPAPTGNSGANVLTF
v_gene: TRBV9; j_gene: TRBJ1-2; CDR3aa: CASSSENYGYTF
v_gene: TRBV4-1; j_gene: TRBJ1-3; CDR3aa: CAISNPLSGNTIYF
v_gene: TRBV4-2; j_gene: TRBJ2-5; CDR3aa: CASSQDQAGGRETQYF
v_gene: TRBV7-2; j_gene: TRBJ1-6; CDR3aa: CASSLVNSPLHF
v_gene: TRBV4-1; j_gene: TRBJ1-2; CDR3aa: CASSQDWIRFEGYTF